Listed below are T cell receptor beta chains from one sample, sequenced in a study of shared T cell receptors in the human thymus. Assay: immunoSEQ multiplex PCR; the TCRdb copy retains only in-frame clones and omits some. The sample contains roughly 700,000 clones, around 89% of which appear only once. These data were likewise used in another study, on human thymus T cells.

Sequencing was carried out using thymocytes. The receptors shown here come from a boy younger than two with a congenital heart defect. Each CDR3 is given with its conserved first and last residue. The D gene is left open where the match is weak. Expanded clones get a size class; other rows say once, few or many, or leave the size out.

d_call,clone_size,v_call,j_call,cdr3_aa,cdr3_nt
.,.,TRBV7-2,TRBJ1-5,CASSLEGEGCQPQHF,TGTGCCAGCAGCTTAGAGGGGGAGGGCTGTCAGCCCCAGCATTTT
.,.,TRBV19,TRBJ2-1,CASSIKRDWWVYNEQFF,TGTGCCAGTAGTATAAAACGGGACTGGTGGGTCTACAATGAGCAGTTCTTC
.,.,TRBV7-6,TRBJ2-3,CASSLSLAPSTDTQYF,TGTGCCAGCAGCTTAAGTCTAGCGCCTAGCACAGATACGCAGTATTTT
.,.,TRBV27,TRBJ1-5,CASSLGSNQPQHF,TGTGCCAGCAGCCTCGGTAGCAATCAGCCCCAGCATTTT
TRBD1,few,TRBV19,TRBJ2-7,CASIRDRGTYEQYF,TGTGCCAGTATAAGGGACAGGGGTACCTACGAGCAGTACTTC
.,.,TRBV15,TRBJ1-4,CATSRENEQTNEKLFF,TGTGCCACCAGCAGAGAGAACGAACAGACTAATGAAAAACTGTTTTTT
.,once,TRBV21-1,TRBJ1-2,CASSLTAGVSYGYTF,TGTGCCAGCAGCCTCACGGCGGGGGTCAGCTATGGCTACACCTTC
.,.,TRBV27,TRBJ2-5,CASSLTPETRSDETQYF,TGTGCCAGCAGTTTAACCCCCGAGACTAGGTCGGATGAGACCCAGTACTTC
TRBD2,once,TRBV5-1,TRBJ2-5,CASSLGAGAETQYF,TGCGCCAGCAGCTTGGGAGCGGGAGCCGAGACCCAGTACTTC
.,.,TRBV13,TRBJ1-4,CASSCNQGEKLFF,TGTGCCAGCAGCTGTAATCAGGGGGAAAAACTGTTTTTT
TRBD2,.,TRBV2,TRBJ2-7,CASRPQREAPPYEQYF,TGTGCCAGCCGCCCTCAGCGGGAGGCCCCCCCCTACGAGCAGTACTTC
.,.,TRBV9,TRBJ2-7,CASSVGAGDPYEQYF,TGTGCCAGCAGCGTAGGGGCAGGGGACCCATACGAGCAGTACTTC
TRBD2,.,TRBV27,TRBJ2-1,CASSFGPQAGGVNEQFF,TGTGCCAGCAGTTTTGGTCCCCAAGCGGGAGGTGTAAATGAGCAGTTCTTC
.,.,TRBV25-1,TRBJ2-3,CASSEYPLTDRPTDTQYF,TGTGCCAGCAGTGAATACCCCCTTACCGACAGACCCACAGATACGCAGTATTTT
.,.,TRBV10-1,TRBJ2-7,CASSPQAWSSYEQYF,TGCGCCAGCAGCCCACAGGCTTGGAGCTCCTACGAGCAGTACTTC
.,.,TRBV30,TRBJ2-7,CACGVLPRRLYF,TGTGCCTGCGGAGTATTACCGAGGAGGCTGTACTTC
TRBD2,.,TRBV30,TRBJ2-7,CAWSVLAGVTEQYF,TGTGCCTGGAGTGTACTAGCGGGAGTTACCGAGCAGTACTTC
.,.,TRBV20-1,TRBJ2-1,CSARGGEEFF,TGCAGTGCTAGAGGAGGGGAGGAGTTCTTC
.,.,TRBV4-3,TRBJ1-1,CASSQGYWSTEAFF,TGCGCCAGCAGCCAAGGGTACTGGAGCACTGAAGCTTTCTTT
.,.,TRBV19,TRBJ1-5,CASSIGPRPQHF,TGTGCCAGTAGTATAGGGCCAAGACCCCAGCATTTT
.,.,TRBV28,TRBJ2-7,CASSPNHYEQYF,TGTGCCAGCAGTCCTAACCATTACGAGCAGTACTTC
TRBD2,.,TRBV15,TRBJ2-1,CATSRGISGRPRSYNEQFF,TGTGCCACCAGCAGAGGAATTAGCGGGAGACCGCGCTCCTACAATGAGCAGTTCTTC
.,once,TRBV14,TRBJ2-3,CASSPQGFLAPASHRPSTDTQYF,TGTGCCAGCAGCCCCCAGGGTTTTCTGGCCCCCGCGAGCCACCGCCCTAGCACAGATACGCAGTATTTT
.,.,TRBV9,TRBJ2-7,CASSVGERTIHEQYF,TGTGCCAGCAGCGTAGGAGAGAGAACTATCCACGAGCAGTACTTC
TRBD2,.,TRBV9,TRBJ2-5,CASSVAASGPQETQYF,TGTGCCAGCAGCGTAGCGGCTAGCGGACCCCAAGAGACCCAGTACTTC
.,.,TRBV7-9,TRBJ1-2,CASSPQVPNYGYTF,TGTGCCAGCAGCCCCCAGGTACCTAACTATGGCTACACCTTC
.,.,TRBV4-2,TRBJ2-5,CASSQETWETQYF,TGTGCCAGCAGCCAAGAGACTTGGGAGACCCAGTACTTC
.,.,TRBV5-1,TRBJ2-5,CASSPSIETQYF,TGCGCCAGCAGCCCAAGCATCGAGACCCAGTACTTC
TRBD1,.,TRBV28,TRBJ1-3,CASSRLRGQGFTSGNTIYF,TGTGCCAGCAGCCGCCTGCGAGGACAGGGGTTCACCTCTGGAAACACCATATATTTT
TRBD2,.,TRBV5-1,TRBJ2-7,CASGLAGGWNEQYF,TGCGCCAGCGGACTAGCGGGAGGGTGGAACGAGCAGTACTTC
TRBD2,.,TRBV7-2,TRBJ2-3,CASSLGSGRASTDTQYF,TGTGCCAGCAGCTTAGGAAGCGGGAGGGCCAGCACAGATACGCAGTATTTT
.,once,TRBV11-2,TRBJ2-3,CASSPRSGDTQYF,TGTGCCAGCAGCCCACGGTCGGGGGATACGCAGTATTTT
TRBD1,.,TRBV30,TRBJ2-7,CAWTGTGPGEQYF,TGTGCCTGGACCGGGACAGGGCCGGGGGAGCAGTACTTC
.,.,TRBV6-1,TRBJ2-7,CASSERLRSSYEQYF,TGTGCCAGCAGTGAACGACTCCGTAGCTCCTACGAGCAGTACTTC
TRBD2,few,TRBV29-1,TRBJ2-1,CSVVNMTSGRWNEQFF,TGCAGCGTTGTAAATATGACTAGCGGGAGATGGAATGAGCAGTTCTTC
.,.,TRBV7-2,TRBJ2-5,CASSLAGLLKYF,TGTGCCAGCAGCTTAGCGGGGCTGTTAAAGTACTTC
TRBD1,.,TRBV27,TRBJ2-1,CASRPRDRVYAGSGNEQFF,TGTGCCAGCAGGCCACGGGACAGGGTGTACGCCGGGAGTGGGAATGAGCAGTTCTTC
TRBD2,.,TRBV7-6,TRBJ2-7,CASSGRLAGPRGNFDEQYF,TGTGCCAGCAGCGGCCGACTAGCGGGCCCCAGGGGAAATTTCGACGAGCAGTACTTC
.,.,TRBV19,TRBJ1-1,CASSPGRGAFF,TGTGCCAGTAGTCCGGGCCGGGGAGCTTTCTTT
.,.,TRBV11-2,TRBJ2-3,CASSYYRRASTDTQYF,TGTGCCAGCAGCTATTATAGGAGGGCCAGCACAGATACGCAGTATTTT
.,.,TRBV15,TRBJ2-7,CATSPRQKSSYEQYF,TGTGCCACCAGCCCCCGACAGAAAAGCTCCTACGAGCAGTACTTC
TRBD2,.,TRBV15,TRBJ2-3,CATSRRRLAGTDTQYF,TGTGCCACCAGCAGGAGGCGGCTAGCGGGCACAGATACGCAGTATTTT
.,.,TRBV20-1,TRBJ2-7,CSAPESEQYF,TGCAGTGCACCCGAGTCCGAGCAGTACTTC
TRBD2,.,TRBV4-3,TRBJ2-7,CASSHRISGRAHEQYF,TGCGCCAGCAGCCACAGAATTAGCGGGAGGGCCCACGAGCAGTACTTC
TRBD2,.,TRBV6-1,TRBJ2-1,CASPPGLAFIDEQFF,TGTGCCAGCCCCCCCGGACTAGCGTTTATTGATGAGCAGTTCTTC
.,few,TRBV15,TRBJ1-5,CATSRASNQPQHF,TGTGCCACCAGCAGGGCCAGCAATCAGCCCCAGCATTTT
TRBD1,few,TRBV5-1,TRBJ1-3,CASSSPGTGSGNTIYF,TGCGCCAGCAGCTCGCCTGGGACAGGGTCTGGAAACACCATATATTTT
TRBD1,.,TRBV10-3,TRBJ1-2,CAISQPMGQTVGYTF,TGTGCCATCAGTCAACCAATGGGACAGACAGTCGGCTACACCTTC
TRBD1,.,TRBV5-1,TRBJ2-3,CASSWGTARTDTQYF,TGCGCCAGCAGCTGGGGGACAGCCCGCACAGATACGCAGTATTTT
TRBD2,.,TRBV27,TRBJ2-3,CASSFDPRTSQSSDTQYF,TGTGCCAGCAGTTTCGACCCCAGGACTAGCCAATCTTCGGATACGCAGTATTTT
TRBD1,.,TRBV4-1,TRBJ2-2,CASSQDLAGGNTGELFF,TGCGCCAGCAGCCAAGATTTGGCAGGGGGGAACACCGGGGAGCTGTTTTTT
.,.,TRBV29-1,TRBJ2-7,CSVDPQGGEQYF,TGCAGCGTTGATCCCCAGGGTGGCGAGCAGTACTTC
TRBD1,.,TRBV7-3,TRBJ1-1,CASSSYRGQGARGVGTEAFF,TGTGCCAGCAGCTCCTACCGGGGACAGGGGGCGCGAGGTGTAGGCACTGAAGCTTTCTTT
.,.,TRBV27,TRBJ2-7,CASSSSPRGHEQYF,TGTGCCAGCAGTTCGAGTCCTAGGGGTCACGAGCAGTACTTC